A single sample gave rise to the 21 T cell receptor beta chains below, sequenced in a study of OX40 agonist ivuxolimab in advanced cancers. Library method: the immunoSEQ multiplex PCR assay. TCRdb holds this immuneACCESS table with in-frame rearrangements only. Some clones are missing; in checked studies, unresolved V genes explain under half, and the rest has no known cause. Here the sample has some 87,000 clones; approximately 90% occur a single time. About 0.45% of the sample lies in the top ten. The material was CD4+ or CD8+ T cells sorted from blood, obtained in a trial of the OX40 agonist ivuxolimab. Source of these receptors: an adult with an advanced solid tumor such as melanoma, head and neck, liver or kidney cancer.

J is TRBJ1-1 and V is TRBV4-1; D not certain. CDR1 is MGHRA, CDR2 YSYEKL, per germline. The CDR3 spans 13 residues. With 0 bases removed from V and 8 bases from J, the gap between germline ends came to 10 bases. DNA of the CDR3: TGCGCCAGCAGCCAAGATGCCCTCGTAGAAGCTTTCTTT. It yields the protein CASSQDALVEAFF.

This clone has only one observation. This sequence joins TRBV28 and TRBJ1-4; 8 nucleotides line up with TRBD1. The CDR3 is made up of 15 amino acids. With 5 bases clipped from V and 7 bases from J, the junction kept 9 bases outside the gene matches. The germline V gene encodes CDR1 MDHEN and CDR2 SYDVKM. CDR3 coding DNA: TGTGCCAGCAGTCGTCAACAGGGGGGAGGTGAAAAACTGTTTTTT. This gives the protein CASSRQQGGGEKLFF.

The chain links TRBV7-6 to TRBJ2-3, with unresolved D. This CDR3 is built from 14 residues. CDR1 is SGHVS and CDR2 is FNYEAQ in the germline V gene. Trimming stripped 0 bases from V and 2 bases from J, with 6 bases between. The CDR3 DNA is TGTGCCAGCAGCTTAGCTCTCCCCACAGATACGCAGTATTTT. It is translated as CASSLALPTDTQYF.

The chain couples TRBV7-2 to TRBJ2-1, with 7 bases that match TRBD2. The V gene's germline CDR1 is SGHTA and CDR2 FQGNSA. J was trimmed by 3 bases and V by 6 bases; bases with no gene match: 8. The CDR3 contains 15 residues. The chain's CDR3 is CASSPASGGYNEQFF. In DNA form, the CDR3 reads TGTGCCAGCAGTCCTGCTAGCGGCGGCTACAATGAGCAGTTCTTC.

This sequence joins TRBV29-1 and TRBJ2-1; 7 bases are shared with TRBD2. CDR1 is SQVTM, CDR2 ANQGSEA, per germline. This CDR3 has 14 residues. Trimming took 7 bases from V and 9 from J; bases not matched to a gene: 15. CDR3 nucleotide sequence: TGCAGCGCTGCCTTGTTTCGGGAGGTTAGTGAGCAGTTCTTC. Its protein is CSAALFREVSEQFF.

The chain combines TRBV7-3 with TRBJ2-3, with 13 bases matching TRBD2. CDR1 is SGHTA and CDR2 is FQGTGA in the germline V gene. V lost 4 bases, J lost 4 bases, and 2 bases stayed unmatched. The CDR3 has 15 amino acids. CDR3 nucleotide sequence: TGTGCCAGCAGCTCCGGACTAGCGGGGGCAGATACGCAGTATTTT. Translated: CASSSGLAGADTQYF.

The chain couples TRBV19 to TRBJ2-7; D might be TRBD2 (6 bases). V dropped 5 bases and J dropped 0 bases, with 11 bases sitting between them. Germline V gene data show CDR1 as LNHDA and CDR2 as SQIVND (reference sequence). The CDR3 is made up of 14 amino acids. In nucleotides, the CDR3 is TGTGCCAGTAGTGGGGTAGCGGCCTCCTACGAGCAGTACTTC. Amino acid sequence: CASSGVAASYEQYF.

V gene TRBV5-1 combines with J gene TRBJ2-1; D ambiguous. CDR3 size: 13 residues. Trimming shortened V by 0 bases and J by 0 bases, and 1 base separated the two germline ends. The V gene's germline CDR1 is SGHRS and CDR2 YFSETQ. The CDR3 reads CASSLVSYNEQFF. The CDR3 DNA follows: TGCGCCAGCAGCTTGGTCTCCTACAATGAGCAGTTCTTC. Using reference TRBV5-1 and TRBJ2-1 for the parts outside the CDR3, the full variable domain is KAGVTQTPRYLIKTRGQQVTLSCSPISGHRSVSWYQQTPGQGLQFLFEYFSETQRNKGNFPGRFSGRQFSNSRSEMNVSTLELGDSALYLCASSLVSYNEQFFGPGTRLTVL.

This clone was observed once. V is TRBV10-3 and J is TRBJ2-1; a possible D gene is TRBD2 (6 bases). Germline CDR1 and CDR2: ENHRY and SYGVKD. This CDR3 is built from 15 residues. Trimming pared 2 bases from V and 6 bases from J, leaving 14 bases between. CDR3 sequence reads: CAISEARGDLNEQFF. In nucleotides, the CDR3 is TGTGCCATCAGTGAGGCGCGGGGAGACCTCAATGAGCAGTTCTTC.

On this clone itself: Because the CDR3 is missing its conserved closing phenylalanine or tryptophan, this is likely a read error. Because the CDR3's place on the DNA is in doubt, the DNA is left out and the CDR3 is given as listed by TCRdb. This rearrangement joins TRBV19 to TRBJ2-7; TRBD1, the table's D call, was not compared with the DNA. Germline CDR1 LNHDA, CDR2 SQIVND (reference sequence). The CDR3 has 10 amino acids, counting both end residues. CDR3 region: CASLFRDRCP.

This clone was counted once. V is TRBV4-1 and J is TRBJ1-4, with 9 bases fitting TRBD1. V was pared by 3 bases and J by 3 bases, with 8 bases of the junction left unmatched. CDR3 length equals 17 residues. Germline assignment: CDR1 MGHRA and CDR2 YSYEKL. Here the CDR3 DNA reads TGCGCCAGCAGCCACCAACAGGGGGCGTCGGCTAATGAAAAACTGTTTTTT. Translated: CASSHQQGASANEKLFF.

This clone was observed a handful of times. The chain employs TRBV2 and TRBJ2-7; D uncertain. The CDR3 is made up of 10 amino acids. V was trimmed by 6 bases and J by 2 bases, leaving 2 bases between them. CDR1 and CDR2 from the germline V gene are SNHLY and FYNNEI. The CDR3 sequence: CASSAYEQYF. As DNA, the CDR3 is TGTGCCAGCAGCGCCTACGAGCAGTACTTC.

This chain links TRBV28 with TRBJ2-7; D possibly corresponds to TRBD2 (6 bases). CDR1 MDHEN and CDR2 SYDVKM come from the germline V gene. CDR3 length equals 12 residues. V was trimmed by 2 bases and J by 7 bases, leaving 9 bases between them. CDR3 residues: CASSLGGFEQYF. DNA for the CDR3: TGTGCCAGCAGTTTAGGGGGGTTTGAGCAGTACTTC.

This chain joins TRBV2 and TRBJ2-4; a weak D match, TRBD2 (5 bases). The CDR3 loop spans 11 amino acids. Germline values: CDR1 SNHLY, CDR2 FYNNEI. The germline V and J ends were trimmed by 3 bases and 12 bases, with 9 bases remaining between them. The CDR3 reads CASSDRRAQYF. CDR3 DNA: TGTGCCAGCAGTGATCGGCGGGCTCAGTACTTC.

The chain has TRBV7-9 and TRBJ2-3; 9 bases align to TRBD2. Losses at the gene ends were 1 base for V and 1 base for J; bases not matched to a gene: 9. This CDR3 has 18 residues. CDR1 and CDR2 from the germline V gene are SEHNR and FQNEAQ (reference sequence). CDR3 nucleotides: TGTGCCAGCAGCTTAGGGGCTAGCGGGGACTGGGGCACAGATACGCAGTATTTT. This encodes CASSLGASGDWGTDTQYF.

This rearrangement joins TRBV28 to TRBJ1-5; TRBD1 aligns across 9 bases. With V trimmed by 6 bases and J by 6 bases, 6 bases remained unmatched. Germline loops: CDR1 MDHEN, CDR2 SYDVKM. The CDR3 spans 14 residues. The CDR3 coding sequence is TGTGCCAGCAGCCCAACAGGGGGCGGTCAGCCCCAGCATTTT. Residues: CASSPTGGGQPQHF.

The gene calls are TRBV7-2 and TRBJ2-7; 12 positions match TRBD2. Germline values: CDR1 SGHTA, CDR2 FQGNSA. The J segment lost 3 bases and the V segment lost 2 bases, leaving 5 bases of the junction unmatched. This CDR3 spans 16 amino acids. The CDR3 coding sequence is TGTGCCAGCAGCTTATTTGGACTAGCGGGGCGCTACGAGCAGTACTTC. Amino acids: CASSLFGLAGRYEQYF.

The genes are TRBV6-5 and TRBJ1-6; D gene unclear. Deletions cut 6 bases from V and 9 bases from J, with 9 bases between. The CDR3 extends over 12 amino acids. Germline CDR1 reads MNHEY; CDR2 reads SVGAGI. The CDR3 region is CASSRRGSPLHF. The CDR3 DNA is TGTGCCAGCAGCCGACGGGGTTCACCCCTCCACTTT.

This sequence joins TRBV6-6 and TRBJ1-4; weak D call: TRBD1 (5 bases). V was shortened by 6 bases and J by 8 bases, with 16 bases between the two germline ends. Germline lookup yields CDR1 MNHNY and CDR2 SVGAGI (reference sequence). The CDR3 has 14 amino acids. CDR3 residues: CASRGPGREEKLFF. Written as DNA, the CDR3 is TGTGCCAGCAGAGGGCCGGGACGCGAGGAAAAACTGTTTTTT.

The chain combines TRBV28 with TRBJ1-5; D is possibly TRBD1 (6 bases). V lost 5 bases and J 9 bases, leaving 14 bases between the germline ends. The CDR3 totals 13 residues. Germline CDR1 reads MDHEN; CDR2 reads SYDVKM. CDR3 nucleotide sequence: TGTGCCAGCAGTCTCAGGACAGATGGGCCCCAGCATTTT. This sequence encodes CASSLRTDGPQHF.

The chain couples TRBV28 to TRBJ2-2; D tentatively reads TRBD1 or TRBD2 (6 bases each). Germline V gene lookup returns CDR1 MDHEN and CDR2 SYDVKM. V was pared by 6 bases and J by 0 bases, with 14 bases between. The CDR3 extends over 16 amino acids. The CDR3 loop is CASRRSRGANTGELFF. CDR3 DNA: TGTGCCAGCAGACGCAGTAGGGGGGCGAACACCGGGGAGCTGTTTTTT. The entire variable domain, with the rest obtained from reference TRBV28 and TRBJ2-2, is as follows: DVKVTQSSRYLVKRTGEKVFLECVQDMDHENMFWYRQDPGLGLRLIYFSYDVKMKEKGDIPEGYSVSREKKERFSLILESASTNQTSMYLCASRRSRGANTGELFFGEGSRLTVL.